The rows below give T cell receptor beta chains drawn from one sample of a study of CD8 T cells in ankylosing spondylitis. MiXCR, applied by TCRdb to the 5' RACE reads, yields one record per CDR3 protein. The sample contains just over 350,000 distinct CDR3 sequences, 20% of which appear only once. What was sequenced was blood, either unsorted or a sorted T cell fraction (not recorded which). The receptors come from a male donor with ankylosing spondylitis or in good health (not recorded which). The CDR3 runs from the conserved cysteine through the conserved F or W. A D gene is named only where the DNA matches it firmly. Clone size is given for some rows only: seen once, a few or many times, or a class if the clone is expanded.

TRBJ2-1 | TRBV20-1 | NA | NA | CSARESGVSYNEQFF
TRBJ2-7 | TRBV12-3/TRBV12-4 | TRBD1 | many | CASSINLMTGYEEQYF
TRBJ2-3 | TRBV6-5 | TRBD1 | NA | CASSSSGTGIDTQYF
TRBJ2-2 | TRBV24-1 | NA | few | CATSPHAGELFF
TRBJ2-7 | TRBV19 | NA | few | CASSPRHVNEQYF
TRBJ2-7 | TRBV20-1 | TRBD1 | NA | CSARDPWTGAYEQYF
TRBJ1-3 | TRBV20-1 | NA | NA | CSARDSSGNTIYF
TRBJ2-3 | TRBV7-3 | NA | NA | CASSLQTGGTDTQYF
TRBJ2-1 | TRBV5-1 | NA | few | CASSLPALGGSSYNEQFF
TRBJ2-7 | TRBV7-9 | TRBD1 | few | CASSSTRQGVYEQYF
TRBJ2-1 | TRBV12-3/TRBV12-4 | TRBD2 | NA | CASTGLAGRYNEQFF
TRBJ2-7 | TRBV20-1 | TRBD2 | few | CSARGTSGGLTYEQYF
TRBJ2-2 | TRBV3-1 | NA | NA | CASSQALDSSGELFF
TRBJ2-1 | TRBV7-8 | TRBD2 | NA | CASSVGLEAQFF
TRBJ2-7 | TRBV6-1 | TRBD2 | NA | CASSRPTSGAYEQYF
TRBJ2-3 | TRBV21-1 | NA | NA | CASRMGIITDTQYF
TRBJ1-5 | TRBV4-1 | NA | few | CASSPGGDINQPQHF
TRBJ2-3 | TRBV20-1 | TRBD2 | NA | CSAPAGNTRDTQYF
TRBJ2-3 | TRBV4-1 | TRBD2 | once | CASSQGPSGDTDTQYF
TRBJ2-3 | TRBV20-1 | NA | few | CSARDVPQRVGDTQYF
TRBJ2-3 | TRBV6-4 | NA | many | CASSPRAEGDTQYF
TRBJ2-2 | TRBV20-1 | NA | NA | CSARVETRNTGELFF
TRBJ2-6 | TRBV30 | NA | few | CAWSAPLDGANVLTF
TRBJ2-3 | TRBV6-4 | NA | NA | CASSGAVGSDTQYF
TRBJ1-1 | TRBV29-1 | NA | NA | CSVSPGDTEAFF
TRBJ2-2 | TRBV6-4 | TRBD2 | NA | CASSFPSRGGPRGTGELFF
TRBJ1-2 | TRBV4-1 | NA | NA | CASSQGVASGYTF
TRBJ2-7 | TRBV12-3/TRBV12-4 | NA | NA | CASSSVDTTYEQYF
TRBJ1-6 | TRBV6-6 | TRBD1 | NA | CATLTGYNSPLHF
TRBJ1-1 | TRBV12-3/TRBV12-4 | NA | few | CASTEGPNTEAFF
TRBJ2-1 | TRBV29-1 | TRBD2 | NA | CSAGPQRGGAEQFF
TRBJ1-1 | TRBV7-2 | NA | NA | CASSLREAFF
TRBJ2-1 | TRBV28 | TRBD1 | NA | CASGSGTGAYNEQFF
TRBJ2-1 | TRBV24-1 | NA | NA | CATSVWGFRRDEQFF
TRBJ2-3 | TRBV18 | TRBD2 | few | CASSLGGALTDTQYF
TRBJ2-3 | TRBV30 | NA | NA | CAWQSRVRKDTQYF
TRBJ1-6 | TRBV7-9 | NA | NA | CASSLQLPNSPLHF
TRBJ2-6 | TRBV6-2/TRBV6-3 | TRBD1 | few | CASRPGTGGIRANVLTF